These T cell receptor beta chains were read from a single sample in a study of blood T cell repertoires in COVID-19. The table came from immunoSEQ multiplex PCR; TCRdb's copy has only in-frame clones and leaves some out. This sample has 150,000 to 200,000 clones, with 86% found just once. The sequencing input was peripheral blood. The origin of the receptors is a woman between 25 and 40 years old with active or convalescent COVID-19. Both conserved end residues are part of each CDR3. D genes are given only for firm matches. Not all rows give a size; the values are once, few, many and, for expanded clones, a class.

>.|TRBV19|TRBD1|TRBJ1-1
TGTGCCAGTAGTACAACAGGGGAGGCCACTGAAGCTTTCTTT
CASSTTGEATEAFF
>.|TRBV6-5|.|TRBJ2-7
TGTGCCAGCTCACGTGGGCGGGGGCAGTACTTC
CASSRGRGQYF
>.|TRBV28|.|TRBJ2-7
TGTGCCAGCGCGGACATGGATTTGGTGTACGAGCAGTACTTC
CASADMDLVYEQYF
>.|TRBV25-1|.|TRBJ2-2
TGTGCCAGCAGGGAGGTGGGGTCCGGGGAGCTGTTTTTT
CASREVGSGELFF
>.|TRBV5-4|.|TRBJ1-2
TGTGCCAGCAGCCTAAGAACAGGCTATGGCTACACCTTC
CASSLRTGYGYTF
>.|TRBV2|.|TRBJ2-7
TGTGCCAGCAGGGGAGTCTACGAGCAGTACTTC
CASRGVYEQYF
>.|TRBV18|.|TRBJ2-3
TGTGCCAGCTCGCAAACGCTAGCGTCTAGCACAGATACGCAGTATTTT
CASSQTLASSTDTQYF
>.|TRBV27|.|TRBJ1-5
TGTGCCAGCAGTTCGGACGGGGATCAGCCCCAGCATTTT
CASSSDGDQPQHF
>.|TRBV10-3|.|TRBJ1-1
TGTGCCATCAGGGCAGAGGGCACAGAGGTTTTCTTT
CAIRAEGTEVFF
>.|TRBV27|.|TRBJ1-1
TGTGCCAGCAGTTTTTTCGGGAGGAACACTGAAGCTTTCTTT
CASSFFGRNTEAFF
>few|TRBV6-5|TRBD1|TRBJ2-1
TGTGCCAGCAGTTACGACAGGGGGCGAGGGGAGCAGTTCTTC
CASSYDRGRGEQFF
>.|TRBV19|.|TRBJ1-5
TGTGCCAGTAGTATAGTTCGGGGGATGATTAGCAATCAGCCCCAGCATTTT
CASSIVRGMISNQPQHF
>.|TRBV7-9|TRBD2|TRBJ2-1
TGTGCCAGCAGCTTAAGGCCGGGGGAGCGGGGAGTTTACAATGAGCAGTTCTTC
CASSLRPGERGVYNEQFF
>.|TRBV7-9|TRBD2|TRBJ2-1
TGTGCCAGCAGGCCTACTAGCGGGAATAGCAATGAGCAGTTCTTC
CASRPTSGNSNEQFF
>.|TRBV7-2|.|TRBJ2-1
TGTGCCAGCAGCTTATGGGGGGGGGCCAGGAATGAGCAGTTCTTC
CASSLWGGARNEQFF
>once|TRBV7-9|TRBD1|TRBJ1-1
TGTGCCAGCAGCACACGACAGGGTGTACTGGACACTGAAGCTTTCTTT
CASSTRQGVLDTEAFF
>.|TRBV3-1/TRBV3-2|.|TRBJ1-2
TGTGCCAGCAGCCCATCGACAGCTAACTATGGCTACACCTTC
CASSPSTANYGYTF
>.|TRBV28|.|TRBJ2-2
TGTGCCAGCATCACGCCAGGGAACGGGGAGCTGTTTTTT
CASITPGNGELFF
>.|TRBV5-1|TRBD1|TRBJ2-5
TGCGCCAGCAGCTTGGTGGCAGGGGGCGTTCTAAAGACCCAGTACTTC
CASSLVAGGVLKTQYF
>.|TRBV19|.|TRBJ2-7
TGTGCCAGTAGTTCCGGTGTAGGACATTCCTACGAGCAGTACTTC
CASSSGVGHSYEQYF